These 22 T cell receptor beta chains came from one sample sequenced in a study of T-cell reconstitution after alpha-beta-depleted transplantation in children. Preparing the TCRbeta library involved the use of unique molecular identifiers. Each CDR3 protein gets one entry after TCRdb re-called the PCR reads with MiXCR. This table has 330,000 or so distinct CDR3 sequences, 10% to 13% appearing once. The sequencing here drew on PBMCs from the stem cell graft donor, taken from the stem cell graft. The receptors were sampled from a human donor who donated a stem cell graft to a child with acute lymphoblastic leukemia.

In its sample, this clonotype was seen many times. This chain joins TRBV7-2 and TRBJ2-5, with no clear D. V lost 1 base and J 4 bases, leaving 10 bases between the germline ends. The CDR3 spans 14 residues. Germline CDR1 reads SGHTA; CDR2 reads FQGNSA. In nucleotides, the CDR3 is TGTGCCAGCAGCTTAGTCTCAGCCCGAGAGACCCAGTACTTC. Translation: CASSLVSARETQYF.

V usage is TRBV28 and J usage is TRBJ1-2; 9 bases are a match to TRBD1. V lost 3 bases, J lost 8 bases, and 10 bases stayed unmatched. Germline V CDR1 and CDR2: MDHEN, SYDVKM. The CDR3 has 15 residues. CDR3 in amino acids: CASSLAGRTGEGYTF. The CDR3, as DNA: TGTGCCAGCAGTTTGGCAGGGCGGACAGGGGAAGGCTACACCTTC.

The J gene is TRBJ2-7, the V gene TRBV9; possibly TRBD1 or TRBD2 for D (5 bases each). Trimming took 7 bases from V and 2 from J, leaving 16 bases between them. This CDR3 has 14 amino acids. Germline V gives CDR1 SGDLS, CDR2 YYNGEE. CDR3 sequence (DNA): TGTGCCAGCGCATACCGGGACGGAGCCTACGAGCAGTACTTC. This gives the protein CASAYRDGAYEQYF.

V gene TRBV5-6 combines with J gene TRBJ2-7; maybe TRBD1 (5 bases). The CDR3 runs 12 residues. The V gene's germline CDR1 is SGHDT and CDR2 YYEEEE. V was shortened by 4 bases and J by 7 bases, with 12 bases between the two germline ends. The CDR3 loop is CASSADTREQYF. CDR3 DNA sequence: TGTGCCAGCAGCGCGGACACAAGGGAGCAGTACTTC.

The chain has TRBV3-1 and TRBJ2-1; no definite D call. Trimming took 0 bases from V and 1 from J, leaving 13 bases between them. Germline CDR1 and CDR2: LGHDT and YNNKEL (reference sequence). The CDR3 contains 17 residues. CDR3 protein: CASSQEGGKTSYNEQFF. The CDR3 DNA is TGTGCCAGCAGCCAAGAGGGTGGGAAGACTTCCTACAATGAGCAGTTCTTC.

This clonotype occurred many times. The V and J genes are TRBV6-1 and TRBJ2-1, with a possible D match to TRBD1 (6 bases). Germline V gene sequence: CDR1 MNHNS, CDR2 SASEGT. Trimming pared 5 bases from V and 4 bases from J, leaving 15 bases between. This CDR3 has 15 amino acids. CDR3 sequence reads: CASSQQGVPYNEQFF. The CDR3 DNA sequence: TGTGCCAGCAGTCAACAGGGAGTCCCGTACAATGAGCAGTTCTTC.

This clonotype was seen a handful of times. V usage is TRBV5-8 and J usage is TRBJ2-5; the D is unclear. Germline V gene lookup returns CDR1 SGHTS and CDR2 YDEGEE. The CDR3 has 15 amino acids. Trimming removed 1 base at V and 1 base at J, with 11 bases between. The DNA of the CDR3 is TGTGCCAGCAGCTTGCGTACCAGAGCCCAAGAGACCCAGTACTTC. As protein: CASSLRTRAQETQYF.

V gene TRBV4-3 combines with J gene TRBJ2-6; D is ambiguous. Trimming left V 4 bases short and J 0 bases short, with 7 bases between. The CDR3 runs 15 residues. Germline V gene sequence: CDR1 LGHNA, CDR2 YSLEER. CDR3 in DNA: TGCGCCAGCAGCCCTTATAGCTCTGGGGCCAACGTCCTGACTTTC. Amino acid sequence: CASSPYSSGANVLTF.

The sample holds a few counts of this clonotype. The chain joins TRBV6-2 or TRBV6-3 to TRBJ2-1; D is unclear. The length of the CDR3 is 12 residues. V was shortened by 6 bases and J by 6 bases, with 9 bases between the two germline ends. CDR1 and CDR2 from the germline V gene are MNHEY and SVGEGT. The CDR3 sequence: CASSLSVNEQFF. In nucleotides, the CDR3 is TGTGCCAGCAGCCTCTCGGTCAATGAGCAGTTCTTC.

This chain joins TRBV10-3 and TRBJ2-5; TRBD2 might be the D (6 bases). The CDR3 contains 15 residues. The V gene's germline CDR1 is ENHRY and CDR2 SYGVKD. V was clipped by 4 bases and J by 1 base, with 13 bases between them. CDR3 DNA: TGTGCCATCAGTGGCGGAGGGAGCCTCCAAGAGACCCAGTACTTC. It specifies CAISGGGSLQETQYF.

V gene TRBV27 combines with J gene TRBJ1-3; TRBD1 matches 7 bases. The CDR3 is 15 amino acids. Germline-derived CDR1 and CDR2 are MNHEY and SMNVEV (reference sequence). V was pared by 6 bases and J by 0 bases, with 5 bases of the junction left unmatched. This CDR3 reads CASRDRLSSGNTIYF. The CDR3 DNA follows: TGTGCCAGCAGGGACAGGTTATCCTCTGGAAACACCATATATTTT.

V gene TRBV7-8 combines with J gene TRBJ1-5; D remains ambiguous. Per germline, CDR1 SGHVS and CDR2 FQNEAQ. The V end lost 5 bases, the J end lost 3 bases, and 17 bases lay between the germline ends. The CDR3 contains 16 residues. DNA for the CDR3: TGTGCCAGCAGCCCTAGTGTAAGAGGCTTCAATCAGCCCCAGCATTTT. Its protein is CASSPSVRGFNQPQHF.

This sequence joins TRBV11-3 and TRBJ2-2; no firm D call. The CDR3 loop spans 11 amino acids. V was trimmed by 5 bases and J by 8 bases, leaving 6 bases between them. Germline CDR1 is SGHNT and CDR2 is YENEEA. Here the CDR3 DNA reads TGTGCCAGCAGCAAAGTGGGGGAGCTGTTTTTT. Residues: CASSKVGELFF.

The chain is built from TRBV20-1 and TRBJ2-5; TRBD1 matches 7 bases. Looked up from germline, CDR1 is DFQATT and CDR2 is SNEGSKA (reference sequence). The CDR3 has 15 amino acids. V lost 4 bases to trimming and J lost 6 bases; unmatched junction nucleotides: 14. CDR3 bases: TGCAGTGCTATACCGACATCGACAGGGAGACAGACCCAGTACTTC. As protein: CSAIPTSTGRQTQYF.

The chain employs TRBV5-1 and TRBJ2-3; D could derive from TRBD1 or TRBD2 (6 bases each). Per the germline V gene, CDR1 is SGHRS and CDR2 is YFSETQ. The ends were cut back, 4 bases at V and 6 bases at J, with 24 bases in the middle. CDR3 length: 17 residues. The CDR3 DNA reads TGCGCCAGCAGCCTGCCTTCTTACAGGGAGGAACACGATACGCAGTATTTT. Translation gives CASSLPSYREEHDTQYF.

There are many counts of this clonotype. CDR3 region: CASSLEGGIYEKLFF. DNA of the CDR3: TGTGCCAGCAGCTTGGAAGGGGGGATATATGAAAAACTGTTTTTT. The chain recombines TRBV5-6 with TRBJ1-4; weak D call: TRBD1 (6 bases). Per the germline V gene, CDR1 is SGHDT and CDR2 is YYEEEE. The V and J ends lost 0 bases and 6 bases respectively, with 12 bases between them. The CDR3 sequence is 15 residues long.

The genes are TRBV20-1 and TRBJ1-5; no firm D call. Germline V gives CDR1 DFQATT, CDR2 SNEGSKA (reference sequence). CDR3 length: 13 residues. The V gene lost 3 bases and the J gene lost 5 bases, with 11 bases spanning the gap. The CDR3 nucleotides are TGCAGTGCTAGGGGTACAGTCTATCAGCCCCAGCATTTT. It specifies CSARGTVYQPQHF.

The gene calls are TRBV7-9 and TRBJ2-4, with D perhaps assigned TRBD1 or TRBD2 (5 bases each). V lost 4 bases and J lost 7, with 17 bases in between. The V gene's germline CDR1 is SEHNR and CDR2 FQNEAQ (reference sequence). This CDR3 contains 15 residues. The CDR3 bases are TGTGCCAGCAGCTCAGGATTAGGGACGGGGAACATTCAGTACTTC. This translates into CASSSGLGTGNIQYF.

There are many counts of this clonotype. The V and J genes are TRBV5-6 and TRBJ2-1, with 7 nucleotides matching TRBD2. V lost 0 bases and J lost 5; bases outside the gene matches: 2. The CDR3 is 14 residues long. In germline, CDR1 is SGHDT, CDR2 YYEEEE. The CDR3: CASSLVLADNEQFF. The CDR3, as DNA: TGTGCCAGCAGCTTGGTTCTAGCGGACAATGAGCAGTTCTTC.

This clonotype was picked up many times. The J gene is TRBJ2-2, the V gene TRBV27; TRBD1 matches 7 bases. With V trimmed by 3 bases and J by 6 bases, 7 bases remained unmatched. This CDR3 is built from 15 residues. The V gene's germline CDR1 is MNHEY and CDR2 SMNVEV (reference sequence). The CDR3: CASSFLYRGPGELFF. CDR3 DNA sequence: TGTGCCAGCAGTTTCCTCTACAGGGGTCCCGGGGAGCTGTTTTTT.

This clonotype occurred a few times. The V call is TRBV7-9, the J call TRBJ2-7; D possibly matches TRBD1 or TRBD2 (6 bases each). The germline V and J ends were trimmed by 4 bases and 3 bases, with 16 bases remaining between them. The CDR3 runs 15 residues. CDR1 SEHNR and CDR2 FQNEAQ come from the germline V gene (reference sequence). CDR3 in amino acids: CASSSPAGQHYEQYF. As DNA, the CDR3 is TGTGCCAGCAGCTCCCCTGCGGGACAACACTACGAGCAGTACTTC.

This clonotype was counted ten times or more. CDR3 bases: TGTGCCAGCAGCTTAGACGGGAGACCAGATACGCAGTATTTT. Translated, it gives CASSLDGRPDTQYF. The J gene is TRBJ2-3, the V gene TRBV7-9; weak D call: TRBD2 (6 bases). The CDR3 length is 14 residues. Per the germline V gene, CDR1 is SEHNR and CDR2 is FQNEAQ (reference sequence). V lost 1 base and J 4 bases, leaving 9 bases between the germline ends.